This T cell receptor beta chain appears in the sequencing data of a study of T-cell reconstitution after alpha-beta-depleted transplantation in children. At least ten counts were recorded for this clonotype. With V trimmed by 2 bases and J by 4 bases, 5 bases remained unmatched. The germline gives CDR1 SGHTA, CDR2 FQGNSA. CDR3 length: 16 residues. Unique molecular identifiers were incorporated when the TCRbeta library was constructed. TCRdb itself ran the PCR reads through MiXCR, one entry per CDR3 protein. Of approximately 490,000 distinct CDR3 sequences listed, 12% are singletons. This sequence originates from a human donor who donated a stem cell graft to a child with combined immunodeficiency. J is TRBJ2-1 and V is TRBV7-2, with 10 bases lining up with TRBD2. The sample here was PBMCs from the stem cell graft donor, taken from the stem cell graft. The CDR3 protein is CASSLHSGGPYNEQFF. The CDR3 DNA is TGTGCCAGCAGCTTACATAGCGGGGGGCCTTACAATGAGCAGTTCTTC. Full variable domain (remainder filled in from reference TRBV7-2 and TRBJ2-1): GAGVSQSPSNKVTEKGKDVELRCDPISGHTALYWYRQSLGQGLEFLIYFQGNSAPDKSGLPSDRFSAERTGGSVSTLTIQRTQQEDSAVYLCASSLHSGGPYNEQFFGPGTRLTVL.